These 19 T cell receptor beta chains were sequenced from one sample in a study of CD8 T cells in ankylosing spondylitis. Overall study findings and caveats: A TCR beta motif of eight highly homologous variants appeared characteristic of ankylosing spondylitis blood.

TCRdb reprocessed the 5' RACE reads with MiXCR, giving one entry per CDR3 protein. The sample includes roughly 670,000 distinct CDR3 sequences, roughly 19% seen only once; the top ten take under 20%. These receptors have no known antigen. Sequences were obtained from blood, either unsorted or a sorted T cell fraction (not recorded which). These receptors were collected from a male donor with ankylosing spondylitis.

This chain links TRBV7-2 with TRBJ2-1; D uncertain. The V end lost 5 bases, the J end lost 9 bases, and 11 bases lay between the germline ends. The CDR3 covers 12 residues. Germline CDR1 SGHTA, CDR2 FQGNSA. The CDR3 region is CASSHNRGEQFF. The DNA of the CDR3 is TGTGCCAGCAGCCATAACCGTGGTGAGCAGTTCTTC.

This clonotype was seen more than once but under ten times. V is TRBV10-3 and J is TRBJ1-2, with 9 bases that match TRBD1. The germline V gene has CDR1 ENHRY and CDR2 SYGVKD. After removal of 5 bases from V and 4 bases from J, the junction contained 8 bases not matched to a gene. The CDR3 spans 15 residues. The CDR3 reads CAISRTPTGGYGYTF. DNA for the CDR3: TGTGCCATCAGTCGGACCCCGACAGGGGGCTATGGCTACACCTTC.

This clonotype occurred a few times. This chain links TRBV9 with TRBJ2-3; no clear D. CDR3 length: 14 amino acids. The germline CDR1 and CDR2 sequences are SGDLS and YYNGEE. V was trimmed by 0 bases and J by 4 bases, leaving 9 bases between them. This CDR3 is CASSVDAGSDTQYF. CDR3 nucleotides: TGTGCCAGCAGCGTAGATGCCGGGTCAGATACGCAGTATTTT. Together with reference TRBV9 and TRBJ2-3, the CDR3 gives the full variable domain: DSGVTQTPKHLITATGQRVTLRCSPRSGDLSVYWYQQSLDQGLQFLIQYYNGEERAKGNILERFSAQQFPDLHSELNLSSLELGDSALYFCASSVDAGSDTQYFGPGTRLTVL.

The V and J genes are TRBV12-3 or TRBV12-4 and TRBJ2-1, with TRBD2 as a possible D gene (5 bases). The CDR3 sequence is 16 residues long. The ends were cut back, 6 bases at V and 0 bases at J, with 15 bases in the middle. The chain's CDR3 is CASSYGLGSSYNEQFF. As DNA, the CDR3 is TGTGCCAGCAGCTATGGACTGGGAAGCTCCTACAATGAGCAGTTCTTC.

The DNA of the CDR3 is TGTGCCAGCAGCTTAGTCAGGGGACAGACTGGCGAGCAGTACTTC. Translation: CASSLVRGQTGEQYF. This chain links TRBV11-2 with TRBJ2-7, with 7 bases identical to TRBD1. This CDR3 has 15 residues. Germline CDR1 is SGHAT and CDR2 is FQNNGV. With 1 base clipped from V and 6 bases from J, the junction kept 9 bases outside the gene matches.

The genes are TRBV7-2 and TRBJ2-3; TRBD2 might be the D (8 bases). Between the trimmed V and J ends, which lost 0 bases and 1 base, there was a span of 20 bases. Germline V gene data show CDR1 as SGHTA and CDR2 as FQGNSA. The CDR3 spans 19 residues. The CDR3 sequence is CASSLAVGGARGRTDTQYF. Here the CDR3 DNA reads TGTGCCAGCAGCTTAGCGGTCGGGGGGGCGAGGGGGCGCACAGATACGCAGTATTTT.

The V and J genes are TRBV6-5 and TRBJ2-1; no clear D. This CDR3 is 15 amino acids long. CDR1 and CDR2 (germline): MNHEY, SVGAGI. With 0 bases removed from V and 4 bases from J, the gap between germline ends came to 10 bases. The DNA of the CDR3 is TGTGCCAGCAGTTACTCTGCTCTCTATTACAATGAGCAGTTCTTC. This codes for CASSYSALYYNEQFF.

A few counts support this clonotype. This chain connects TRBV5-1 to TRBJ2-7; D not resolved. Germline V gene data show CDR1 as SGHRS and CDR2 as YFSETQ. V dropped 4 bases and J dropped 0 bases, with 8 bases sitting between them. The CDR3 is made up of 13 amino acids. The CDR3 nucleotides are TGCGCCAGCAGCCCACAGATCTCCTACGAGCAGTACTTC. Its protein product is CASSPQISYEQYF.

This clonotype was observed a few times. The gene calls are TRBV28 and TRBJ2-1; 15 positions match TRBD2. This CDR3 has 16 amino acids. The V segment lost 9 bases and the J segment 5 bases; nucleotides outside the gene matches: 8. Germline V gene lookup returns CDR1 MDHEN and CDR2 SYDVKM. The CDR3 DNA reads as TGTGCCAGTCAACCGGGACTAGCGGGAGGAAACAATGAGCAGTTCTTC. Amino acid sequence: CASQPGLAGGNNEQFF.

This clonotype turned up a few times. This sequence joins TRBV10-3 and TRBJ2-5; maybe TRBD2 (6 bases). Germline V gene lookup returns CDR1 ENHRY and CDR2 SYGVKD. Trimming left V 0 bases short and J 5 bases short, with 19 bases between. This CDR3 comprises 17 residues. The CDR3 DNA is TGTGCCATCAGTGAGTCCACCCTAGCGAGTGGGTGGGAGACCCAGTACTTC. Its translation is CAISESTLASGWETQYF.

The V gene is TRBV20-1, the J gene TRBJ1-1, with D uncertain. Germline assignment: CDR1 DFQATT and CDR2 SNEGSKA (reference sequence). The CDR3 sequence is 12 residues long. V gave up 6 bases and J gave up 4 bases, with 12 bases separating them. In DNA, the CDR3 is TGCAGTGCCCCCGCCTATACCACTGAAGCTTTCTTT. It specifies CSAPAYTTEAFF.

This clonotype was counted a few times. The chain uses TRBV3-1 and TRBJ2-5; D call uncertain. The V end was cut by 4 bases, the J end by 0 bases, with 15 bases between. Germline V CDR1 and CDR2: LGHDT, YNNKEL (reference sequence). CDR3 length: 16 residues. CDR3 nucleotides: TGTGCCAGCAGCCTAACCTCGAGAGGAAACCAAGAGACCCAGTACTTC. This codes for CASSLTSRGNQETQYF.

This clonotype was seen more than once but under ten times. This chain joins TRBV29-1 and TRBJ2-3, with 7 bases that match TRBD1. The CDR3 spans 15 residues. The ends lost 3 bases at V and 0 bases at J; junction bases unmatched: 6. Germline CDR1 reads SQVTM; CDR2 reads ANQGSEA. CDR3 residues: CSVEKDRRSTDTQYF. Here the CDR3 DNA reads TGCAGCGTTGAGAAGGACAGGCGGAGCACAGATACGCAGTATTTT.

This rearrangement joins TRBV5-1 to TRBJ2-1; 7 nucleotides agree with TRBD2. After removal of 0 bases from V and 7 bases from J, the junction contained 7 bases not matched to a gene. The CDR3 loop spans 15 amino acids. Germline V gives CDR1 SGHRS, CDR2 YFSETQ. The CDR3 loop reads CASSLGGSVSNEQFF. CDR3 in DNA: TGCGCCAGCAGCTTGGGCGGGAGCGTCTCTAATGAGCAGTTCTTC.

A few counts support this clonotype. The rearrangement uses TRBV5-1 and TRBJ2-1; 8 bases agree with TRBD1. V lost 0 bases and J lost 8; bases outside the gene matches: 4. The CDR3 is made up of 14 amino acids. Per the germline V gene, CDR1 is SGHRS and CDR2 is YFSETQ. In DNA form, the CDR3 reads TGCGCCAGCAGCTTGGGGACAGGGTGGGATGAGCAGTTCTTC. Translating it yields CASSLGTGWDEQFF.

This clonotype was seen a handful of times. The rearrangement uses TRBV2 and TRBJ2-6; D is unresolved. The CDR3 covers 14 residues. Germline CDR1 and CDR2: SNHLY and FYNNEI. The germline V and J ends were trimmed by 6 bases and 0 bases, with 6 bases remaining between them. CDR3 amino acids: CASRTTSGANVLTF. The CDR3 bases are TGTGCCAGCAGAACGACCTCTGGGGCCAACGTCCTGACTTTC.

In its sample, this clonotype was seen a few times. The chain's CDR3 is CASSLGGRDEKLFF. CDR3 coding DNA: TGTGCCAGCAGCTTGGGGGGCAGGGACGAAAAACTGTTTTTT. The rearrangement links TRBV7-2 to TRBJ1-4; tentative D call: TRBD1 (6 bases). The CDR3 totals 14 residues. Looked up from germline, CDR1 is SGHTA and CDR2 is FQGNSA. V was shortened by 3 bases and J by 8 bases, with 13 bases between the two germline ends.

CDR3 DNA sequence: TGTGCCAGCAGCCCCCCGGACTCCGGGTGGAGGCACACTGAAGCTTTCTTT. Protein product: CASSPPDSGWRHTEAFF. V gene TRBV11-2 combines with J gene TRBJ1-1; no firm D call. This CDR3 comprises 17 residues. Germline V gene sequence: CDR1 SGHAT, CDR2 FQNNGV. Trimming removed 5 bases at V and 3 bases at J, with 22 bases between.

V gene TRBV20-1 combines with J gene TRBJ2-7, with D possibly matching TRBD1 (7 bases). The germline V and J ends were trimmed by 2 bases and 2 bases, with 16 bases remaining between them. The CDR3 covers 15 residues. The germline CDR1 and CDR2 sequences are DFQATT and SNEGSKA (reference sequence). For the CDR3, the DNA is TGCAGTGCTAGACAACCCAGGGGGGCTACCTACGAGCAGTACTTC. It specifies CSARQPRGATYEQYF.